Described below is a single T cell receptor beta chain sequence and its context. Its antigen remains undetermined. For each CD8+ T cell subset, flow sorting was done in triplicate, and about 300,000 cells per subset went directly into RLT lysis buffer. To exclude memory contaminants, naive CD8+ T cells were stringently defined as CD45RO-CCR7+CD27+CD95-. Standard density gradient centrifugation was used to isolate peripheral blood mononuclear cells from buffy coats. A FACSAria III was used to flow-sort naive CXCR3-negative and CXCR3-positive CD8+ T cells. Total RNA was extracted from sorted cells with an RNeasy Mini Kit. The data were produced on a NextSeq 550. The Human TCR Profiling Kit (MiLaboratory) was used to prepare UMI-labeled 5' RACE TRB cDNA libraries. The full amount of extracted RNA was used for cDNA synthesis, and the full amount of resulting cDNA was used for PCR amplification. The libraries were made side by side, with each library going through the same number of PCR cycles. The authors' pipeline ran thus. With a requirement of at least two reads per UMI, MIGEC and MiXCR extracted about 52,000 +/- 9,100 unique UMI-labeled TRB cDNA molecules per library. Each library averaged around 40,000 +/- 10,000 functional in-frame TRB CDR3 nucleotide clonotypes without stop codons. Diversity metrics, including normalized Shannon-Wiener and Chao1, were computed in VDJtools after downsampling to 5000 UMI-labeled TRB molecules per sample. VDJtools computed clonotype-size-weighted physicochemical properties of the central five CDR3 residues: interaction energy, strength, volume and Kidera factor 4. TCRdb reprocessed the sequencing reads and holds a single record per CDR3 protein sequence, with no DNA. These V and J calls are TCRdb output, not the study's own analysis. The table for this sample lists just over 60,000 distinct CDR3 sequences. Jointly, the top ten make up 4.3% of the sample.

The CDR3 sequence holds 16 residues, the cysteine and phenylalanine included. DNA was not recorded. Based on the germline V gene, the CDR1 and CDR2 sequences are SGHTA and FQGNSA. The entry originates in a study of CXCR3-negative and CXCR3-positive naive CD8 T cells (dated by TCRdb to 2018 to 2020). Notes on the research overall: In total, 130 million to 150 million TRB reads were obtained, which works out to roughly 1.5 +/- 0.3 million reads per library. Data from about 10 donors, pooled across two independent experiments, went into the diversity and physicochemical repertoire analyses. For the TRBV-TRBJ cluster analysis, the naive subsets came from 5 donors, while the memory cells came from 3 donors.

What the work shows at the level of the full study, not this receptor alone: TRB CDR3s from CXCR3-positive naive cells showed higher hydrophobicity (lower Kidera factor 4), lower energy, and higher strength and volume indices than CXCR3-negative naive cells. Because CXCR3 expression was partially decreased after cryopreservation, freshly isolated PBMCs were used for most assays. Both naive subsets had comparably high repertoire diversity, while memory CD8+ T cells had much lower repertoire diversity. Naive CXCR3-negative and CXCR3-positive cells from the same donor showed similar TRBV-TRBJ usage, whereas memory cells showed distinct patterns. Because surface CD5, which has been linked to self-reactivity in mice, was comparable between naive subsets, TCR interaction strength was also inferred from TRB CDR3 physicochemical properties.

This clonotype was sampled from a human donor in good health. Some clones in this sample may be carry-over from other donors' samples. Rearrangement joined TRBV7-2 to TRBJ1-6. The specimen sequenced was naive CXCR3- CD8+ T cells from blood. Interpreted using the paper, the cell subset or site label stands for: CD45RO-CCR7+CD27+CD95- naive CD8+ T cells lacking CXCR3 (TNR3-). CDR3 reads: CASSLGMRQRNSPLHF.